This is a list of T cell receptor beta chains from one sample in a study of T cells in Graves' hyperthyroidism and ophthalmopathy. TCRdb re-derived calls from the multiplex PCR reads in MiXCR, one entry per CDR3 protein. The repertoire holds 650,000 to 700,000 distinct CDR3 sequences, with roughly 17% as singletons. Sequences were obtained from blood. The receptors derive from a man aged 50 to 59 with Graves' hyperthyroidism. Each CDR3 is given with its conserved first and last residue. The D gene is left open where the match is weak. The size field is filled for only some rows; it gives once, few, many or a size class.

V gene,clone size,D gene,J gene,CDR3 DNA,CDR3 protein
TRBV7-9,once,.,TRBJ2-3,TGTGCCAGCAGCTTAGGGGACCCCACAGATACGCAGTATTTT,CASSLGDPTDTQYF
TRBV18,few,TRBD1,TRBJ2-3,TGTGCCAGCTCACCGGGACAGGGGGGACTAGATACGCAGTATTTT,CASSPGQGGLDTQYF
TRBV12-3/TRBV12-4,few,.,TRBJ2-3,TGTGCCAGCAGTTTTTCGAAAGATACGCAGTATTTT,CASSFSKDTQYF
TRBV24-1,many,TRBD2,TRBJ2-7,TGTGCCACCAGCGGGACCGGGGAGGGCTACGAGCAGTACTTC,CATSGTGEGYEQYF
TRBV5-4,.,.,TRBJ1-2,TGTGCCAGCAGCTTATCCTGGGCCGGGCCGAACTATGGCTACACCTTC,CASSLSWAGPNYGYTF
TRBV5-1,.,.,TRBJ2-5,TGCGCCAGCAGCTTGGAGGAGGGTGACGGGACCCAGTACTTC,CASSLEEGDGTQYF
TRBV28,many,TRBD2,TRBJ2-1,TGTGCCAGCAGTTTACGCGGGAGCTATGATGAGCAGTTCTTC,CASSLRGSYDEQFF
TRBV6-1,few,.,TRBJ1-5,TGTGCCGGCTCCTTTGGGGGGGCTAATCAGCCCCAGCATTTT,CAGSFGGANQPQHF
TRBV19,.,.,TRBJ2-1,TGTGCCAGTAGTGCCTCGGTGAGCTCCTACAATGAGCAGTTCTTC,CASSASVSSYNEQFF
TRBV28,.,.,TRBJ1-2,TGTGCCTCCCGGGGGCAGGGAAAGTATGGCTACACCTTC,CASRGQGKYGYTF
TRBV13,.,.,TRBJ2-1,TGTGCCAGCAGCTTAGGCCAGGGAGGCTGGAGCTATGAGCAGTTCTTC,CASSLGQGGWSYEQFF
TRBV20-1,many,TRBD1,TRBJ1-5,TGCAGTGCTAGAGTCTGGACAGGGAAACAGCCCCAGCATTTT,CSARVWTGKQPQHF
TRBV12-3/TRBV12-4,many,TRBD1,TRBJ2-1,TGTGCCAGCAGCCCGGGACAGAAGATCTACAATGAGCAGTTCTTC,CASSPGQKIYNEQFF
TRBV18,many,.,TRBJ2-1,TGTGCCAGCTCACCACCGTTAGGGCAGGGCTCCTACAATGAGCAGTTCTTC,CASSPPLGQGSYNEQFF
TRBV5-4,.,TRBD1,TRBJ1-1,TGTGCCAGCAGCACCGGACAGGGGGCCCTGAACACTGAAGCTTTCTTT,CASSTGQGALNTEAFF
TRBV6-1,few,TRBD1,TRBJ1-1,TGTGCCAGCAGTTATGGGACAGTTGAAGCTTTCTTT,CASSYGTVEAFF
TRBV2,many,.,TRBJ2-5,TGTGCCAGCAGTGAGAACCCAGGGAGCACGGAGACCCAGTACTTC,CASSENPGSTETQYF
TRBV11-2,many,TRBD2,TRBJ2-3,TGTGCCAGCACCTGGTCTAGCGGAACAAGCACAGATACGCAGTATTTT,CASTWSSGTSTDTQYF
TRBV6-7,.,TRBD1,TRBJ1-2,TGTGCCACCATCCCCGACAGGGGCGCTCCGATCTATGGCTACACCTTC,CATIPDRGAPIYGYTF
TRBV24-1,many,.,TRBJ1-6,TGTGCCACCAGTGATTCGACAGATAATTCACCCCTCCACTTT,CATSDSTDNSPLHF
TRBV30,few,.,TRBJ1-3,TGTGCCTGGAGTGTAGGGGGTTTTTGGGGGTCTGGAAACACCATATATTTT,CAWSVGGFWGSGNTIYF
TRBV25-1,.,TRBD1,TRBJ2-3,TGTGCCAGCAGTGACAGGGGGCGTTACACAGATACGCAGTATTTT,CASSDRGRYTDTQYF
TRBV19,.,.,TRBJ1-5,TGTGCCAGTAGTCAACCCCGACAGATTAGCAATCAGCCCCAGCATTTT,CASSQPRQISNQPQHF
TRBV7-9,.,.,TRBJ2-7,TGTGCCAGCAGCTCTGGGCCGGGGGCAGGCGAGCAGTACTTC,CASSSGPGAGEQYF
TRBV18,many,.,TRBJ2-5,TGTGCCAGCTCACCACTTACAGAGACCCAGTACTTC,CASSPLTETQYF
TRBV29-1,.,.,TRBJ2-2,TGCAGCATCTTAATGGGACACTCACAGAACACCGGGGAGCTGTTTTTT,CSILMGHSQNTGELFF